Listed below are T cell receptor beta chains from one sample, sequenced in a study of blood T cell repertoires in COVID-19. This table comes from immunoSEQ multiplex PCR, and its TCRdb copy is limited to in-frame clones, with some not included. The data show about 130,000 clones, with almost 85% seen just once and approximately 12% held by the top ten. What was sequenced was peripheral blood. These receptors came from a woman aged 25 to 39 who had recovered from COVID-19. Both conserved end residues are part of each CDR3. The order of the fields is V gene, J gene, D gene, clone size, CDR3 DNA, CDR3 protein. The D gene is left open where the match is weak. Clone size, where shown, is once, few, many, or a class for clones that have expanded.

TRBV27	TRBJ1-2	TRBD1	-	TGTGCCAGCAGTGGACAGGGGGAGGGCTATGGCTACACCTTC	CASSGQGEGYGYTF
TRBV5-1	TRBJ2-7	-	-	TGCGCCAGCAAATCACACTACGAGCAGTACTTC	CASKSHYEQYF
TRBV5-1	TRBJ2-5	-	-	TGCGCCAGCCCCCCAGAGGAAGGGAGCGAGACCCAGTACTTC	CASPPEEGSETQYF
TRBV12-3/TRBV12-4	TRBJ2-3	-	-	TGTGCCAGCAGTCCCGTATCAGATACGCAGTATTTT	CASSPVSDTQYF
TRBV14	TRBJ1-5	-	few	TGTGCCAGCAGCCAAGGCCGGAATCAGCCCCAGCATTTT	CASSQGRNQPQHF
TRBV3-1/TRBV3-2	TRBJ1-6	TRBD1	-	TGTGCCAGCAGCCCACCGGGACAGGGATATTCACCCCTCCACTTT	CASSPPGQGYSPLHF
TRBV19	TRBJ2-3	-	once	TGTGCCAGCACTCCCGGAGATCTCACAGATACGCAGTATTTT	CASTPGDLTDTQYF
TRBV5-8	TRBJ2-6	-	-	TGTGCCAGCAGCTTGGGCCGAATTGGTGGGCCTGGGGCCAACGTCCTGACTTTC	CASSLGRIGGPGANVLTF
TRBV18	TRBJ2-4	-	-	TGTGCCAGCTCACCACGTCTGTCCTTGGAGGTCGCCAAAAACATTCAGTACTTC	CASSPRLSLEVAKNIQYF
TRBV2	TRBJ2-5	TRBD2	-	TGTGCCAGCAGTGAAGTGACTGGCGGGAGCGGGGAGACCCAGTACTTC	CASSEVTGGSGETQYF
TRBV19	TRBJ2-4	TRBD1	-	TGTGCCAGTAGTCCTCAAGGGACAGGGGGTAACATTCAGTACTTC	CASSPQGTGGNIQYF
TRBV21-1	TRBJ2-2	-	-	TGTGCCACCGAACAGGGGGCTGACACCGGGGAGCTGTTTTTT	CATEQGADTGELFF
TRBV6-5	TRBJ2-3	-	-	TGTGCCAGCAGTTACGGGGGGGCCAGAACAGATACGCAGTATTTT	CASSYGGARTDTQYF
TRBV2	TRBJ1-6	TRBD1	-	TGTGCCAGCGGGAGACAGGGTTATAATTCACCCCTCCACTTT	CASGRQGYNSPLHF
TRBV5-1	TRBJ2-7	-	-	TGCGCCAGCAGCTTGGGCGGGACGACCTACGAGCAGTACTTC	CASSLGGTTYEQYF
TRBV27	TRBJ1-6	TRBD1	-	TGTGCCAGCAGTTTACAGGGGGCGCGATCACCCCTCCACTTT	CASSLQGARSPLHF
TRBV15	TRBJ2-1	TRBD1	-	TGTGCCACCAGCAGCACTTGGGGACAGGGTGTGAATGAGCAGTTCTTC	CATSSTWGQGVNEQFF
TRBV3-1/TRBV3-2	TRBJ2-1	-	once	TGTGCCAGCAGCCAGGGCAGGGCTTCCACCTACAATGAGCAGTTCTTC	CASSQGRASTYNEQFF
TRBV5-1	TRBJ2-3	-	-	TGCGCCAGCAGCTTGAGCGGGCTGGGGGATACGCAGTATTTT	CASSLSGLGDTQYF
TRBV6-6	TRBJ2-1	TRBD1	-	TGTGCCAGCAGTTCCCAACAGGGGCACAATGAGCAGTTCTTC	CASSSQQGHNEQFF
TRBV3-1/TRBV3-2	TRBJ1-3	TRBD1	-	TGTGCCAGCAGAAGACAGGGTACCAACTCTGGAAACACCATATATTTT	CASRRQGTNSGNTIYF
TRBV9	TRBJ1-1	-	-	TGTGCCAGCAGCGTAGCTCAGGCCACTGAAGCTTTCTTT	CASSVAQATEAFF
TRBV6-5	TRBJ1-2	-	-	TGTGCCAGCTCAGCGCAACCTAACTATGGCTACACCTTC	CASSAQPNYGYTF
TRBV12-3/TRBV12-4	TRBJ1-1	-	few	TGTGCCAGCAGTTTGAGAGGGACTGAAGCTTTCTTT	CASSLRGTEAFF
TRBV5-1	TRBJ2-1	-	-	TGCGCCAGCACCAGTAGAGAGGACAGTCTCAATGAGCAGTTCTTC	CASTSREDSLNEQFF
TRBV15	TRBJ1-5	TRBD1	-	TGTGCCACCAGCAGAGCACGGGACAGCCTATATCAGCCCCAGCATTTT	CATSRARDSLYQPQHF
TRBV5-1	TRBJ2-1	-	-	TGCGCCAGCAGCTTTGGGGGGAATGAGCAGTTCTTC	CASSFGGNEQFF
TRBV9	TRBJ2-2	TRBD1	-	TGTGCCAGCAGCGCCGGGACAGGGGAGCCCGGGGAGCTGTTTTTT	CASSAGTGEPGELFF
TRBV7-3	TRBJ2-3	TRBD2	-	TGTGCCAGCAGCAGGGGACTAGCGGGGTACACAGATACGCAGTATTTT	CASSRGLAGYTDTQYF
TRBV7-2	TRBJ2-7	-	-	TGTGCCAGCAGCTTAGTAACGATGGCCGAGCAGTACTTC	CASSLVTMAEQYF
TRBV5-1	TRBJ2-7	TRBD2	-	TGCGCCAGCAGCGGGGGGACTAGAGGGAGAGAGCAGTACTTC	CASSGGTRGREQYF
TRBV11-2	TRBJ2-1	-	few	TGTGCCAGCAGCTTAGGACAACCCTCCTACAATGAGCAGTTCTTC	CASSLGQPSYNEQFF
TRBV19	TRBJ1-2	-	-	TGTGCCAGTAGTAGCGCGGGCAGAGCTAACTATGGCTACACCTTC	CASSSAGRANYGYTF
TRBV7-2	TRBJ2-1	TRBD2	-	TGTGCCAGCAGCCCAGGCTCGGCGGGAGGGCAAGGTGAGCAGTTCTTC	CASSPGSAGGQGEQFF
TRBV5-6	TRBJ2-1	TRBD2	-	TGTGCCAGCAGCTTCGTACGACTAGCGGGAGCCAATGAGCAGTTCTTC	CASSFVRLAGANEQFF
TRBV20-1	TRBJ1-1	-	-	TGCAGCGTACAGGGGAACACTGAAGCTTTCTTT	CSVQGNTEAFF
TRBV3-1/TRBV3-2	TRBJ2-5	-	-	TGTGCCAGCAGCCAAAGGGGTTCCCAAGAGACCCAGTACTTC	CASSQRGSQETQYF
TRBV3-1/TRBV3-2	TRBJ2-2	-	-	TGTGCCAGCAGCCCAGGACTTGCGGGCCCCGGGGAGCTGTTTTTT	CASSPGLAGPGELFF
TRBV5-1	TRBJ2-3	-	-	TGCGCCAGCAGGGGACACGGTATCACAGATACGCAGTATTTT	CASRGHGITDTQYF
TRBV29-1	TRBJ1-3	TRBD1	-	TGCAGCGTTGAAGGCCCCCACCACAGGGGGCCTGGAAACACCATATATTTT	CSVEGPHHRGPGNTIYF
TRBV3-1/TRBV3-2	TRBJ2-2	TRBD2	once	TGTGCCAGCAGCCAAAAGTCGGGGACTAGCGGGAGGGCCTCCACCGGGGAGCTGTTTTTT	CASSQKSGTSGRASTGELFF